This TCR beta chain is from a study of blood T cell repertoires in COVID-19. Seattle cases were enrolled at active infection and followed longitudinally. Repertoires were generated with immunoSEQ multiplex PCR, while TCRdb's copy carries only in-frame clones and drops some. In the table there are 150,000 to 200,000 clones, approximately 87% of which are singletons. The CDR3 totals 16 residues. Germline V gene data show CDR1 as KGHSY and CDR2 as FQNENV. Deletions cut 1 base from V and 2 bases from J, with 15 bases between. The sample was peripheral blood. V usage is TRBV16 and J usage is TRBJ2-7, with D hard to call. This TCR derives from a woman in her 70s with COVID-19, enrolled during active disease. CDR3 in DNA: TGTGCCAGCAGCCAATTGACCCCTAGGTATCCCTACGAGCAGTACTTC. This translates into CASSQLTPRYPYEQYF.